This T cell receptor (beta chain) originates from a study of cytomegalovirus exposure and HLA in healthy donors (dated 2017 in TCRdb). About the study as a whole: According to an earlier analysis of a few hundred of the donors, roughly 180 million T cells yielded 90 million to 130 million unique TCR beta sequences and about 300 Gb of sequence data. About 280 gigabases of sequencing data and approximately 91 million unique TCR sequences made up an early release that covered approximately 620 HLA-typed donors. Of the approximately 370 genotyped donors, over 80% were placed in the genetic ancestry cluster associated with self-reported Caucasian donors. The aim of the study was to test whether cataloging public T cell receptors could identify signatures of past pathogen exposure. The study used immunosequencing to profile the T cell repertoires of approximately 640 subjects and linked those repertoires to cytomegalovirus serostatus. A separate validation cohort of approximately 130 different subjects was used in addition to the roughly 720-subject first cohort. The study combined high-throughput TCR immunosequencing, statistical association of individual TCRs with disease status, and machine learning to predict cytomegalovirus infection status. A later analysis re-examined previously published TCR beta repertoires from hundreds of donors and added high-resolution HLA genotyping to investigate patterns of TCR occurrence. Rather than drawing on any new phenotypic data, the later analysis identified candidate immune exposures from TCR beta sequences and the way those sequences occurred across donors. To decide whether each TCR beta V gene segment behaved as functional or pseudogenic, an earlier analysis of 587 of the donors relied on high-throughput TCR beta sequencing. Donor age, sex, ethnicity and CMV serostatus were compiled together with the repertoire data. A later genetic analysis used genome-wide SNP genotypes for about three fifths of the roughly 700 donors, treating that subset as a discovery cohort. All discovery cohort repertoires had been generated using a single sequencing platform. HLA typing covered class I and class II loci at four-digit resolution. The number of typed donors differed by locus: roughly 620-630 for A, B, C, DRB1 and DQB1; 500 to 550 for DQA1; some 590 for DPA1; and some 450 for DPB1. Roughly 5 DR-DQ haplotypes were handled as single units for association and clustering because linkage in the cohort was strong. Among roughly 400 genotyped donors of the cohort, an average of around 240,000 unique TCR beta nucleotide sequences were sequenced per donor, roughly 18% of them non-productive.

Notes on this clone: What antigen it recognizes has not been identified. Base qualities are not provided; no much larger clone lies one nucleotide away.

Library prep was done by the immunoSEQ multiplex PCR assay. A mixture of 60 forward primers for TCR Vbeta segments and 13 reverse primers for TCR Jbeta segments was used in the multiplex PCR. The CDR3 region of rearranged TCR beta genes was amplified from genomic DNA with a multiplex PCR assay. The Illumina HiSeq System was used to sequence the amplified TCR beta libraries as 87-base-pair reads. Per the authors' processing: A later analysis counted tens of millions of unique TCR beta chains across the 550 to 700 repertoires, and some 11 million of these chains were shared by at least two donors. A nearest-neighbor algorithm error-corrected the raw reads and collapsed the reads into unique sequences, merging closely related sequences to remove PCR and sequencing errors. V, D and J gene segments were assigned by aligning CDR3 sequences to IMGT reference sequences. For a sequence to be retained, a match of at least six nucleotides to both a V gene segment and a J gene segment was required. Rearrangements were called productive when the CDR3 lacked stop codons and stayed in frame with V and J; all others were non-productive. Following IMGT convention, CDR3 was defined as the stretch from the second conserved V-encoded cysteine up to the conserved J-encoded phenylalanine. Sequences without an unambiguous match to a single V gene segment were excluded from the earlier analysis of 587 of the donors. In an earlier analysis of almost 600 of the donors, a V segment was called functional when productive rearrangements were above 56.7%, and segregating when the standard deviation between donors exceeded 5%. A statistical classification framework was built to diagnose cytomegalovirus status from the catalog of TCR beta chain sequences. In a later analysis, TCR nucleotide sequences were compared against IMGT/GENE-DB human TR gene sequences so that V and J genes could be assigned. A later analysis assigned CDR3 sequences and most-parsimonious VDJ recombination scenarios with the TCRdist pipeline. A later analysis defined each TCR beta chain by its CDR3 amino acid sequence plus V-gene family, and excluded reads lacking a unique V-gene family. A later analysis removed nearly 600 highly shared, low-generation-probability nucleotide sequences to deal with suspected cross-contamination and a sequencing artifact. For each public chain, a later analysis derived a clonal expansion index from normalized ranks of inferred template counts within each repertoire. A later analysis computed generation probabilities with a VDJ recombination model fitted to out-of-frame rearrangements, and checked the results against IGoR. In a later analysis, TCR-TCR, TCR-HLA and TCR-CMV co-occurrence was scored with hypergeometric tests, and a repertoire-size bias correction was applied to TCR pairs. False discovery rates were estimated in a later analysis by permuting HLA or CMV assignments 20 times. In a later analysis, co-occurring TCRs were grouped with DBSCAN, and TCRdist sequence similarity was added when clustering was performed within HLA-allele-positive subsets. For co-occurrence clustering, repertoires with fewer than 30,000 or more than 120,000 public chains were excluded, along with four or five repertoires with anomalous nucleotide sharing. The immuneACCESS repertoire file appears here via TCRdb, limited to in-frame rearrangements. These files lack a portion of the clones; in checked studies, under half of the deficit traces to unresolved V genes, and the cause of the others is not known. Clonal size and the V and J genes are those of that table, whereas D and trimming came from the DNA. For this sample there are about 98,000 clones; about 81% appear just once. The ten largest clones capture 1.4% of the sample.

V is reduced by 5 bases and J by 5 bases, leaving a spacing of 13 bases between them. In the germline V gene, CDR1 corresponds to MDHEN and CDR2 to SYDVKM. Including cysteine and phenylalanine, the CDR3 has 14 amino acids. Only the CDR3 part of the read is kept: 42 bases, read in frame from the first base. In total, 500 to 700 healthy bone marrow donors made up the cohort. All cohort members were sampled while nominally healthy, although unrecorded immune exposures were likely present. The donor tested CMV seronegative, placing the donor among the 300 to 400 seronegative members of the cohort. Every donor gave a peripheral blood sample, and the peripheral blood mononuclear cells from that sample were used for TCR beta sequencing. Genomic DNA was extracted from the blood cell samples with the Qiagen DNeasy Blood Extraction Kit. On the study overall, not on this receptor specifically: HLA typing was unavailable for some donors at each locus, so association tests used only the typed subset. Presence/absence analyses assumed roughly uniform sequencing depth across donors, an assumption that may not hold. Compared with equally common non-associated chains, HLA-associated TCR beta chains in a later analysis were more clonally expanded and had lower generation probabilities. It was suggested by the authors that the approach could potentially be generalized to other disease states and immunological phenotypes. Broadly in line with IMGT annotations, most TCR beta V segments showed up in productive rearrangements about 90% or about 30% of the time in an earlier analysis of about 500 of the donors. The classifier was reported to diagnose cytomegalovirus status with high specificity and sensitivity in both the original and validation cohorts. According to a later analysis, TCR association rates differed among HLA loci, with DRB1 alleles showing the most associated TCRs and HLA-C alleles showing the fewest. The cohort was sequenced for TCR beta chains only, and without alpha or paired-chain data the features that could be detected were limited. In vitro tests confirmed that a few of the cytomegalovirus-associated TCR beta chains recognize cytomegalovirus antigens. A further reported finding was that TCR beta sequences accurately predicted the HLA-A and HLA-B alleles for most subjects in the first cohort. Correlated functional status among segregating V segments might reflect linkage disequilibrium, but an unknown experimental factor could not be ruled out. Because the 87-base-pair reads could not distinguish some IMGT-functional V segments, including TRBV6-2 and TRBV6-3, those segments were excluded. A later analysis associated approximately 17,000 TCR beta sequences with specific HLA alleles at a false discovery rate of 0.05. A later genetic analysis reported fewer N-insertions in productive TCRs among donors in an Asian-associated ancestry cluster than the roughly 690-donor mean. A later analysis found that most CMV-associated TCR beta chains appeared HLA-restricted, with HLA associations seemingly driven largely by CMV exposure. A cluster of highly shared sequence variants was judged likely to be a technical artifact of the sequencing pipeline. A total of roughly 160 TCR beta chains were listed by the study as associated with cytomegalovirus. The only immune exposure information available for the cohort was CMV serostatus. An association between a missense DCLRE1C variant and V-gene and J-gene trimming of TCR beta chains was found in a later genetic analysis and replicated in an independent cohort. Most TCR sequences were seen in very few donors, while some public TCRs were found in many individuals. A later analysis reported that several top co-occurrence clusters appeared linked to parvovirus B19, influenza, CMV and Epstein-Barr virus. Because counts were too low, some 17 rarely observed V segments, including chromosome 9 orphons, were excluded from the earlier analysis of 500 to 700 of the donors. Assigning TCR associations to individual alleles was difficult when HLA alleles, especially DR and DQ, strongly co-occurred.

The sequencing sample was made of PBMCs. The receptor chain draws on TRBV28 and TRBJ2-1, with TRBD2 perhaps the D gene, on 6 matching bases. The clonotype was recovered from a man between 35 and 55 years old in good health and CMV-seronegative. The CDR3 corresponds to CASSVPGLHNEQFF. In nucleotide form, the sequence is TGTGCCAGCAGTGTACCGGGACTCCACAATGAGCAGTTCTTC.